A selection of T cell receptor beta chains follows, all from one sample in a study of cytomegalovirus exposure and HLA in healthy donors. Profiled with immunoSEQ multiplex PCR; TCRdb holds only in-frame clones, not every one. The sample features under 40,000 clones, with 3% to 3.5% in its top ten. Input material: PBMCs. The receptors were gathered from a woman in her thirties or forties in good health and CMV-seropositive. Both conserved end residues are part of each CDR3. A D gene is named only where the DNA matches it firmly. Expanded clones are given a class, and other clones once, few, many or no size at all.

>NA|TRBV7-3|TRBJ2-3|NA
CASSISSGTQYF
TGTGCCAGCAGCATTTCTTCGGGGACGCAGTATTTT
>NA|TRBV5-1|TRBJ2-5|TRBD2
CASSLGPGLGETQYF
TGCGCCAGCAGCTTGGGCCCAGGACTAGGAGAGACCCAGTACTTC
>NA|TRBV7-2|TRBJ2-7|TRBD1
CASSLTGSSYEQYF
TGTGCCAGCAGCCTGACAGGGTCCTCCTACGAGCAGTACTTC
>NA|TRBV5-1|TRBJ2-3|TRBD2
CASSWGSGYTDTQYF
TGCGCCAGCAGCTGGGGTAGCGGGTACACAGATACGCAGTATTTT
>NA|TRBV7-2|TRBJ2-4|TRBD1
CASSFGQGAEGIQYF
TGTGCCAGCAGCTTCGGACAGGGGGCGGAAGGCATTCAGTACTTC
>NA|TRBV19|TRBJ1-2|NA
CASSSAGPGNYGYTF
TGTGCCAGTAGTAGCGCGGGCCCCGGGAACTATGGCTACACCTTC
>NA|TRBV14|TRBJ2-1|NA
CASGNNEQFF
TGTGCCAGCGGCAACAATGAGCAGTTCTTC
>NA|TRBV5-1|TRBJ2-7|TRBD1
CASSGQGGYEQYF
TGCGCCAGCAGTGGACAGGGGGGCTACGAGCAGTACTTC
>NA|TRBV27|TRBJ2-1|NA
CAAGTAYNEQFF
TGCGCCGCCGGGACTGCATACAATGAGCAGTTCTTC
>NA|TRBV7-2|TRBJ2-3|TRBD2
CASSSGLVIDTQYF
TGTGCCAGCAGCTCGGGACTAGTAATTGATACGCAGTATTTT
>NA|TRBV4-3|TRBJ1-2|NA
CASSQDRRPAIYGYTF
TGCGCCAGCAGCCAAGATCGGAGGCCGGCTATCTATGGCTACACCTTC
>NA|TRBV28|TRBJ2-6|TRBD1
CASSLTGAGANVLTF
TGTGCCAGCAGTTTAACAGGGGCTGGGGCCAACGTCCTGACTTTC
>NA|TRBV6-5|TRBJ1-4|NA
CASSFSGEKLFF
TGTGCCAGCAGTTTTTCGGGTGAAAAACTGTTTTTT
>NA|TRBV6-5|TRBJ2-7|TRBD1
CASSRQGGSYEQYF
TGTGCCAGCAGTAGACAGGGGGGTTCCTACGAGCAGTACTTC
>NA|TRBV6-5|TRBJ2-1|NA
CASSQASGTYNEQFF
TGTGCCAGCAGTCAGGCTTCCGGGACTTACAATGAGCAGTTCTTC
>NA|TRBV11-3|TRBJ2-7|TRBD2
CASSLGQGGNEQYF
TGTGCCAGCAGCTTAGGCCAGGGAGGGAACGAGCAGTACTTC
>NA|TRBV19|TRBJ1-1|NA
CASSILKPRGLNEAFF
TGTGCCAGTAGTATTCTTAAACCCCGGGGACTCAATGAAGCTTTCTTT
>medium-sized|TRBV7-8|TRBJ2-7|TRBD1
CASSVQGTSYEQYF
TGTGCCAGCAGCGTACAGGGGACCTCCTACGAGCAGTACTTC
>NA|TRBV27|TRBJ2-7|TRBD1
CASSSHDRVVSEQYF
TGTGCCAGCAGTTCCCACGACAGGGTCGTCTCCGAGCAGTACTTC
>NA|TRBV9|TRBJ2-2|NA
CASSAYIGGTGELFF
TGTGCCAGCAGCGCCTATATCGGGGGCACCGGGGAGCTGTTTTTT
>NA|TRBV4-2|TRBJ1-1|NA
CASSQDVTGKAFF
TGTGCCAGCAGCCAAGATGTAACAGGCAAAGCTTTCTTT
>NA|TRBV5-6|TRBJ1-1|TRBD1
CASSLDRGVEGTEAFF
TGTGCCAGCAGCTTGGACAGGGGGGTCGAGGGCACTGAAGCTTTCTTT
>NA|TRBV5-6|TRBJ2-7|TRBD2
CASSLGRYTGTSGYEQYF
TGTGCCAGCAGCTTGGGGAGATATACCGGGACTAGCGGCTACGAGCAGTACTTC
>NA|TRBV29-1|TRBJ1-2|NA
CSVAGGPTGYGYTF
TGCAGCGTTGCGGGGGGCCCCACGGGTTATGGCTACACCTTC
>NA|TRBV7-2|TRBJ2-3|NA
CASSLVSYTDTQYF
TGTGCCAGCAGCTTAGTGTCTTACACAGATACGCAGTATTTT
>NA|TRBV30|TRBJ2-5|TRBD2
CAWSPGGLAGGETQYF
TGTGCCTGGAGTCCAGGGGGACTAGCGGGGGGGGAGACCCAGTACTTC
>NA|TRBV10-3|TRBJ2-7|TRBD2
CAISELAGGGYEQYF
TGTGCCATCAGTGAGTTAGCGGGAGGGGGCTACGAGCAGTACTTC
>NA|TRBV9|TRBJ2-7|NA
CASSGRDSFYEQYF
TGTGCCAGCAGCGGTCGGGACTCGTTCTACGAGCAGTACTTC
>NA|TRBV10-3|TRBJ1-1|TRBD1
CAIGDRAGNTEAFF
TGTGCCATCGGTGACAGGGCAGGGAACACTGAAGCTTTCTTT
>NA|TRBV10-3|TRBJ2-3|NA
CAISEGGTRTDTQYF
TGTGCCATCAGTGAGGGCGGGACCCGCACAGATACGCAGTATTTT
>NA|TRBV19|TRBJ1-1|TRBD1
CASTLGQGLNTEAFF
TGTGCCAGTACCTTGGGACAGGGGCTGAACACTGAAGCTTTCTTT
>NA|TRBV28|TRBJ2-7|TRBD2
CASSLTSASHEQYF
TGTGCCAGCAGTTTGACTAGCGCAAGCCACGAGCAGTACTTC
>NA|TRBV9|TRBJ2-2|NA
CASSSHTGELFF
TGTGCCAGCAGCTCTCACACCGGGGAGCTGTTTTTT
>NA|TRBV2|TRBJ1-1|NA
CASSAPGEAFF
TGTGCCAGCAGTGCCCCAGGGGAAGCTTTCTTT
>NA|TRBV18|TRBJ2-1|TRBD2
CASSRGLAATWSSYNEQFF
TGTGCCAGCTCACGAGGACTAGCGGCAACCTGGAGCTCCTACAATGAGCAGTTCTTC
>NA|TRBV10-1|TRBJ2-6|TRBD1
CADTRDRAYSGANVLTF
TGCGCCGACACACGGGACAGAGCTTACTCTGGGGCCAACGTCCTGACTTTC
>NA|TRBV15|TRBJ1-5|NA
CATSRDRGSSNQPQHF
TGTGCCACCAGCAGAGATAGGGGCAGTAGCAATCAGCCCCAGCATTTT
>NA|TRBV27|TRBJ2-7|NA
CASSLWSTYEQYF
TGTGCCAGCAGTTTGTGGAGTACCTACGAGCAGTACTTC